The T cell receptor beta chain described here comes from a study of regulatory T cells in long-lasting Graves disease. About the study: The study enrolled newly diagnosed Graves' patients on antithyroid drugs under 3 months.

Trimming pared 4 bases from V and 1 base from J, leaving 13 bases between. The CDR3 length is 15 residues. The germline V gene has CDR1 LNHNV and CDR2 YYDKDF (reference sequence). iRepertoire HTBI primers and Arm-PCR of CDR3 regions built TCR beta libraries. Using its own MiXCR run on the multiplex PCR reads, TCRdb lists one record per CDR3 protein. The table includes about 200,000 distinct CDR3 sequences, 15% to 20% detected once. Broader study findings: A greater number of public clonotypes (2,741) was shared by persistent patients than by new patients (around 960).

As for time point: newly diagnosed GD, antithyroid drugs for less than 3 months. Researchers made the TCR library from RNA that was extracted from PBMCs. In this sample, this clonotype turned up many times. Antigen unknown. The sample was peripheral blood mononuclear cells (PBMCs), taken at new diagnosis, from a patient treated with antithyroid drugs. The origin of this receptor is a female donor with Graves disease. This chain connects TRBV15 to TRBJ1-1; D perhaps matches TRBD1 (5 bases). The CDR3: CATSTKGFGNTEAFF. CDR3 in DNA: TGTGCCACCAGCACTAAGGGGTTCGGGAACACTGAAGCTTTCTTT.